This T cell receptor beta chain was recovered during a study of T cells in Graves' hyperthyroidism and ophthalmopathy. RNA transcripts yielded amplified TCR beta CDR3 regions. A set of HTBI primers served as the primers for a first-round RT-PCR of the TCR CDR3. One entry per CDR3 protein, called by TCRdb with MiXCR from the multiplex PCR reads. The sample records about 620,000 distinct CDR3 sequences, 15% to 20% being singletons. A word on this clonotype: Antigen specificity is unknown.

Broader study findings: Among thyroid clonotypes expanded above 0.001, most also appeared in blood.

This CDR3 is 17 amino acids long. The germline V gene encodes CDR1 SGHRS and CDR2 YFSETQ. Losses at the gene ends were 3 bases for V and 1 base for J; bases not matched to a gene: 10. Specimen: blood. The receptor was isolated from a woman in her twenties or thirties with Graves' hyperthyroidism. This rearrangement joins TRBV5-1 to TRBJ1-1; TRBD1 agrees at 9 bases. Here the CDR3 DNA reads TGCGCCAGCAGCTCCCAATCTTGGGGACAGGGGAACACTGAAGCTTTCTTT. Residues: CASSSQSWGQGNTEAFF.